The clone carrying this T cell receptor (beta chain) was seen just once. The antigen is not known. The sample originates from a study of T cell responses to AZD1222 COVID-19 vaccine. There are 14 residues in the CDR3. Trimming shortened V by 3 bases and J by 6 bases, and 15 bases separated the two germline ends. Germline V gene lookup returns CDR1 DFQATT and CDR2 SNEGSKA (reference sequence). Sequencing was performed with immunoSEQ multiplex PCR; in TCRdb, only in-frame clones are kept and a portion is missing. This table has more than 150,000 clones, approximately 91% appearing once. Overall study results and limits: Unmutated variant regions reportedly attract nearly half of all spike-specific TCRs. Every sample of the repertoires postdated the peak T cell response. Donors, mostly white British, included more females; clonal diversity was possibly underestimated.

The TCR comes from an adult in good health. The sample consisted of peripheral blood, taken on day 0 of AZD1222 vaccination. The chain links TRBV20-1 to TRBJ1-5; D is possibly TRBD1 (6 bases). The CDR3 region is CSASFGTGPQPQHF. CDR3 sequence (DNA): TGCAGTGCTAGTTTCGGAACAGGGCCTCAGCCCCAGCATTTT.